What follows are 19 T cell receptor beta chains derived from one specimen sequenced in a study of OX40 agonist ivuxolimab in advanced cancers. Repertoires were generated with immunoSEQ multiplex PCR, while TCRdb's copy carries only in-frame clones and drops some. The sample lists fewer than 18,000 clones; around 75% were seen once. The specimen comprised CD4+ or CD8+ T cells sorted from blood, sampled in a trial of the OX40 agonist ivuxolimab. The receptors originated from an adult with an advanced solid tumor such as melanoma, head and neck, liver or kidney cancer.

The chain links TRBV27 to TRBJ2-1; D may match TRBD1 or TRBD2 (6 bases each). Germline CDR1 and CDR2: MNHEY and SMNVEV (reference sequence). The CDR3 extends over 12 amino acids. Between the trimmed V and J ends, which lost 1 base and 10 bases, there was a span of 8 bases. The DNA of the CDR3 is TGTGCCAGCAGTTTATTAGGGGGGGAGCAGTTCTTC. Translating gives CASSLLGGEQFF.

As to this clone: Relative to the germline gene, one junction end is altered; a read error may explain this. The CDR3 DNA is TGTGCCAGCAGCTTGGAGGGTTCCTACGAGCAGTACTTC. Translating gives CASSLEGSYEQYF. The chain couples TRBV5-1 to TRBJ2-7; D perhaps matches TRBD2 (6 bases). The CDR3 extends over 13 amino acids. From germline, CDR1 is SGHRS and CDR2 YFSETQ.

This chain connects TRBV7-8 to TRBJ2-1, with TRBD2 matching over 10 bases. From germline, CDR1 is SGHVS and CDR2 FQNEAQ. Trimming removed 3 bases from V and 2 bases from J; junction bases left unmatched: 7. The CDR3 sequence is 17 residues long. The DNA for the CDR3 is TGTGCCAGCAGCTTGCGTAAGCGGGAGGGGACCTACAATGAGCAGTTCTTC. Amino acids: CASSLRKREGTYNEQFF.

This clone was observed a handful of times. The chain employs TRBV11-3 and TRBJ2-4; the D gene could be TRBD1 or TRBD2 (5 bases each). With 1 base removed from V and 0 bases from J, the gap between germline ends came to 22 bases. CDR3 length: 20 residues. Germline values: CDR1 SGHNT, CDR2 YENEEA. The CDR3 reads CASSLGRGEGPLLAKNIQYF. The DNA for the CDR3 is TGTGCCAGCAGCTTAGGTAGGGGAGAAGGCCCCCTACTAGCCAAAAACATTCAGTACTTC.

The V and J genes are TRBV28 and TRBJ2-1, with TRBD2 matching 11 bases. This CDR3 spans 15 amino acids. The germline V gene encodes CDR1 MDHEN and CDR2 SYDVKM. V dropped 6 bases and J dropped 2; count of bases not matched to a gene: 3. CDR3 DNA sequence: TGTGCCAGCAGGGGGGGACTAGCGGCCTACAATGAGCAGTTCTTC. Its protein product is CASRGGLAAYNEQFF. Using reference TRBV28 and TRBJ2-1 for the parts outside the CDR3, the full variable domain is DVKVTQSSRYLVKRTGEKVFLECVQDMDHENMFWYRQDPGLGLRLIYFSYDVKMKEKGDIPEGYSVSREKKERFSLILESASTNQTSMYLCASRGGLAAYNEQFFGPGTRLTVL.

The chain uses TRBV4-1 and TRBJ1-2; a weak D match, TRBD1 (5 bases). V was pared by 0 bases and J by 3 bases, with 11 bases between. The CDR3 has 15 residues. Germline values: CDR1 MGHRA, CDR2 YSYEKL. The CDR3 region has the DNA TGCGCCAGCAGCCAAGATGGGGGGACGGACTATGGCTACACCTTC. Translation: CASSQDGGTDYGYTF.

This clone is a singleton in its sample. This sequence joins TRBV18 and TRBJ2-7, with TRBD1 matching 9 bases. The V gene's germline CDR1 is KGHSH and CDR2 LQKENI. V was clipped by 2 bases and J by 6 bases; unmatched bases: 2. The CDR3 has 13 residues. CDR3 amino acids: CASSPTGGSEQYF. The DNA for the CDR3 is TGTGCCAGCTCACCAACAGGGGGCTCCGAGCAGTACTTC.

The rearrangement uses TRBV2 and TRBJ2-3, with 12 bases lining up with TRBD2. Germline V lookup: CDR1 SNHLY, CDR2 FYNNEI. The length of the CDR3 is 16 residues. The V gene end was trimmed by 3 bases and the J gene end by 2 bases; junction bases not matched to a gene: 3. DNA of the CDR3: TGTGCCAGCAGTGACCTAGCGGGAGGGCTCACAGATACGCAGTATTTT. As protein: CASSDLAGGLTDTQYF.

This clone was seen more than once but under ten times. The chain recombines TRBV9 with TRBJ1-3; D is ambiguous. Germline CDR1 reads SGDLS; CDR2 reads YYNGEE. V dropped 0 bases and J dropped 0 bases, with 10 bases sitting between them. The CDR3 spans 16 residues. The CDR3 DNA reads as TGTGCCAGCAGCGTAGACTTCGGCCTCTCTGGAAACACCATATATTTT. This codes for CASSVDFGLSGNTIYF.

The J gene is TRBJ1-1, the V gene TRBV19; D gene ambiguous. The germline V gene has CDR1 LNHDA and CDR2 SQIVND (reference sequence). V dropped 3 bases and J dropped 2 bases, with 10 bases sitting between them. This CDR3 spans 14 amino acids. CDR3 sequence reads: CASSIARLNTEAFF. As DNA, the CDR3 is TGTGCCAGTAGTATTGCAAGGCTAAACACTGAAGCTTTCTTT. Filled out from reference TRBV19 and TRBJ1-1, the complete variable domain reads DGGITQSPKYLFRKEGQNVTLSCEQNLNHDAMYWYRQDPGQGLRLIYYSQIVNDFQKGDIAEGYSVSREKKESFPLTVTSAQKNPTAFYLCASSIARLNTEAFFGQGTRLTVV.

This clone was counted between two and nine times. The chain combines TRBV27 with TRBJ1-2; the D gene is possibly TRBD1 (6 bases). This CDR3 region has 15 residues. Trimming stripped 1 base from V and 6 bases from J, with 15 bases between. From germline, CDR1 is MNHEY and CDR2 SMNVEV (reference sequence). CDR3 region: CASSLWTDLRDGYTF. DNA of the CDR3: TGTGCCAGCAGTTTATGGACAGACCTTAGGGATGGCTACACCTTC.

The chain employs TRBV9 and TRBJ2-5; TRBD2 is a possible D gene (5 bases). The CDR3 is 16 residues long. V shed 0 bases and J shed 5 bases, with 17 bases lying between them. Per the germline V gene, CDR1 is SGDLS and CDR2 is YYNGEE. DNA for the CDR3: TGTGCCAGCAGCGTAGAGGCAGCGGCCCTTGGGGAGACCCAGTACTTC. The encoded protein is CASSVEAAALGETQYF.

This clone was counted many times. The gene calls are TRBV4-1 and TRBJ2-5; 8 positions match TRBD1. The V segment lost 4 bases and the J segment 4 bases; nucleotides outside the gene matches: 5. CDR1 is MGHRA, CDR2 YSYEKL, per germline. This CDR3 contains 14 residues. Written as DNA, the CDR3 is TGCGCCAGCAGCCGAGGGACAGGAAGAGAGACCCAGTACTTC. It encodes CASSRGTGRETQYF.

This clone was seen once. V and J are TRBV1 and TRBJ1-5. TRBV1 constitutes a pseudogene. The CDR3 is 13 residues long. The CDR3 sequence is CTSSRNSNQPQHF. CDR3 bases: TGCACCAGCAGCCGAAATAGCAATCAGCCCCAGCATTTT.

Details on this clone: One end of the junction does not line up with germline, which may come from a read error. The chain combines TRBV7-7 with TRBJ2-1, with 13 bases aligning to TRBD2. The CDR3 length is 16 residues. Germline V lookup: CDR1 SSHAT, CDR2 FNYEAQ (reference sequence). The CDR3 sequence is CASSLLAGGPGDEQFF. The CDR3 DNA follows: TGTGCTAGCAGCTTACTAGCGGGAGGGCCTGGGGATGAGCAGTTCTTC.

The chain carries TRBV19 and TRBJ2-7, with 8 nucleotides matching TRBD2. Losses at the gene ends were 2 bases for V and 1 base for J; bases not matched to a gene: 10. The CDR3 sequence is 17 residues long. The V gene's germline CDR1 is LNHDA and CDR2 SQIVND (reference sequence). CDR3 region: CASSISRTSPTSYEQYF. The CDR3 nucleotides are TGTGCCAGTAGTATATCCCGGACTAGCCCGACTTCCTACGAGCAGTACTTC.

This clone was seen a few times. The chain recombines TRBV28 with TRBJ1-2, with 8 bases aligning to TRBD1. With 3 bases clipped from V and 4 bases from J, the junction kept 10 bases outside the gene matches. CDR3 length: 16 residues. Germline-derived CDR1 and CDR2 are MDHEN and SYDVKM. The CDR3 region is CASSLTKAGGSYGYTF. CDR3 sequence (DNA): TGTGCCAGCAGTTTGACGAAGGCAGGGGGCAGCTATGGCTACACCTTC.

V usage is TRBV7-6 and J usage is TRBJ2-3; TRBD2 agrees at 7 bases. CDR1 is SGHVS, CDR2 FNYEAQ, per germline. V trimming: 0 bases; J trimming: 1 base; junction bases outside the gene matches: 16. This CDR3 is built from 20 residues. CDR3 nucleotides: TGTGCCAGCAGCTTAGCGCGTCTAGCGGCTAGAATAAGTGGCACAGATACGCAGTATTTT. It yields the protein CASSLARLAARISGTDTQYF.

This chain links TRBV7-9 with TRBJ2-3; TRBD2 matches at 8 bases. CDR1 is SEHNR, CDR2 FQNEAQ, per germline (reference sequence). V dropped 8 bases and J dropped 2; count of bases not matched to a gene: 12. The CDR3 runs 16 residues. Here the CDR3 DNA reads TGTGCCAGCGGCCCTCGGGCGGGGGGATTCACAGATACGCAGTATTTT. It yields the protein CASGPRAGGFTDTQYF.